This T cell receptor (beta chain) was sequenced for a study of T cell changes during pregnancy in multiple sclerosis. Profiling relied on immunoSEQ multiplex PCR, and the TCRdb table lists in-frame clones only, not all of them. The data contain fewer than 70,000 clones, 89% of them singletons. This CDR3 contains 18 residues. Trimming at V came to 0 bases and at J to 7 bases, leaving 14 bases not matched to a gene. Germline V CDR1 and CDR2: LGHNA, YNFKEQ. The sequences come from peripheral blood, collected in the first trimester of pregnancy. The sequence came from a female donor with multiple sclerosis, enrolled in a pregnancy study. The chain combines TRBV4-2 with TRBJ1-4; 7 bases agree with TRBD1. DNA of the CDR3: TGTGCCAGCAGCCAAGAGTCCCTCCTAGGAGGGGGCGGTGAAAAACTGTTTTTT. This translates into CASSQESLLGGGGEKLFF.